This T cell receptor beta chain derives from a study of cytomegalovirus exposure and HLA in healthy donors. Study results and limitations: It was only CMV serostatus that was available as immune exposure information. In all likelihood, a cluster of highly shared sequence variants was a sequencing artifact. Relative to the roughly 700-donor mean, N-insertions were reportedly fewer in an Asian-associated ancestry cluster in a later analysis.

About this clone: Its target is not known.

The CDR3 sequence is 15 residues long. The V and J ends lost 5 bases and 3 bases respectively, with 17 bases between them. Germline values: CDR1 SGHRS, CDR2 YFSETQ. PCR primers comprised 60 Vbeta and 13 Jbeta primers. The authors' processing: Later analysis identified approximately 88 million unique TCR beta chains, 8.5 million to 13 million shared. Produced via immunoSEQ multiplex PCR; TCRdb's table is partial and in-frame only. V and J calls and clone size come straight from that table; D and trimming were deduced from the DNA. This table has about 98,000 clones, 81% appearing once. The TCR originated in a man aged 40-49 years in good health and CMV-seronegative. V and J are TRBV5-1 and TRBJ1-1; D is undetermined. Sequencing was carried out using PBMCs. The CDR3 loop reads CASSLINHMDTEAFF. CDR3 DNA: TGCGCCAGCAGTTTGATCAACCACATGGACACTGAAGCTTTCTTT.